This T cell receptor (beta chain) was captured in a study of Ad26.COV2.S vaccination and SARS-CoV-2 variants. Study overall: Ad26.COV2.S, an intramuscular injection, was given once or twice 56 days apart.

Only in-frame clones appear in the TCRdb table, and some are missing; sequencing was by immunoSEQ multiplex PCR. The sample has 440,000 or so clones, 90% seen once. Trimming shortened V by 2 bases and J by 2 bases, and 7 bases separated the two germline ends. Germline V gene sequence: CDR1 SQVTM, CDR2 ANQGSEA. There are 12 residues in the CDR3. As to treatment: some 20 received Ad26.COV2.S at low or high dose, single or two shots; about five received placebo; per-sample allocation not given. Collection of samples fell on day 63 after the first vaccine or placebo injection. The chain has TRBV29-1 and TRBJ2-7; a possible D gene is TRBD1 (5 bases). This TCR was sampled from a person between 18 and 59 years old who received the Ad26.COV2.S COVID-19 vaccine or a placebo. The sample here was peripheral blood, taken in a trial of Ad26.COV2.S vaccine versus placebo. The chain's CDR3 is CSVEQGPYEQYF. CDR3 nucleotides: TGCAGCGTTGAACAGGGCCCCTACGAGCAGTACTTC.